This TCR beta chain was sequenced during a study of blood T cells in healthy people across ages. Together with a sample-barcoded 5' primer, a J-beta primer mix was included in a second PCR lasting about 6 to 11 cycles. MiXCR, run by TCRdb on the 5' RACE reads, gives a single entry per CDR3 protein. The table records some 690,000 distinct CDR3 sequences, about 20% of them present only once. The ends lost 5 bases at V and 3 bases at J; junction bases unmatched: 8. The CDR3 covers 15 residues. The germline V gene has CDR1 KGHSH and CDR2 LQKENI. V is TRBV18 and J is TRBJ1-1; 8 bases fit TRBD1. The sequence came from a man between 65 and 85 years old in good health. Sequenced sample: blood. In DNA, the CDR3 is TGTGCCAGCTCAACGCGACAGGGGTCAGACACTGAAGCTTTCTTT. Protein sequence: CASSTRQGSDTEAFF. Full variable domain (remainder filled in from reference TRBV18 and TRBJ1-1): NAGVMQNPRHLVRRRGQEARLRCSPMKGHSHVYWYRQLPEEGLKFMVYLQKENIIDESGMPKERFSAEFPKEGPSILRIQQVVRGDSAAYFCASSTRQGSDTEAFFGQGTRLTVV.